This T cell receptor (beta chain) is from a study of vaccination effects on CD4 cells after COVID-19. Regarding this clone: Its antigen is undetermined.

Clones were read by immunoSEQ multiplex PCR, and TCRdb kept only the in-frame ones, dropping some. The table includes 55,000 to 90,000 clones, roughly two thirds detected once. V lost 6 bases, J lost 3 bases, and 18 bases lay in between. Germline V gene data show CDR1 as SGHRS and CDR2 as YFSETQ. The CDR3 runs 15 residues. Whole-study results and caveats: Post-vaccine spike-reactive clones in convalescents were mainly new vaccine-induced clones. Convalescent patients numbered few in the study; early post-infection timepoints were missing entirely.

The ViraFEST assay expanded antigen-specific CD4+ T cells with viral peptide pools before sequencing. Upon completion of roughly ten days in culture, CD4+ T cells were isolated. This person's SARS-CoV-2 infection, confirmed by PCR, occurred between March and December 2020. This chain uses TRBV5-1 with TRBJ1-1; maybe TRBD1 (6 bases). This TCR was recovered from a human donor who had a prior SARS-CoV-2 infection. The sample consisted of CD4+ T cells from PBMCs cultured with HIV peptides, taken before COVID-19 vaccination. The subset was: HIV-1 Nef peptide pool negative control/reference culture. The CDR3 spells CASNSQTGADTEAFF. CDR3 nucleotides: TGCGCCAGCAACTCCCAGACGGGGGCGGACACTGAAGCTTTCTTT.